The rows below give T cell receptor beta chains drawn from one sample of a study of CD8+ T cells in alopecia areata. Sequencing used immunoSEQ multiplex PCR; TCRdb keeps in-frame clones, though not all of them. The sample consists of about 140,000 clones, 86% of them appearing once. The source was CD8+ T cells sorted from blood, collected at week 4, from a patient treated with tofacitinib. The receptors shown here come from a human donor with alopecia areata. CDR3s include the opening cysteine and the closing phenylalanine or tryptophan.

J,V,CDR3
TRBJ2-1,TRBV6-5,CASSFTSGVDEQFF
TRBJ2-4,TRBV4-1,CASSQRGGAKNIQYF
TRBJ2-3,TRBV6-6,CASSYAGPTDTQYF
TRBJ2-7,TRBV6-5,CASSYEASGEAGEQYF
TRBJ2-7,TRBV27,CASSLYESYEQYF
TRBJ2-1,TRBV7-6,CASSLARRAYNEQFF
TRBJ2-1,TRBV19,CASSIEGSRGFYNEQFF
TRBJ2-2,TRBV29-1,CSVVTDTGELFF
TRBJ2-7,TRBV27,CASSFGPRGAYEQYF
TRBJ1-4,TRBV29-1,CSVEDDRVGQFF
TRBJ2-7,TRBV7-9,CASSIDRAVPYEQYF
TRBJ2-3,TRBV2,CASSETFTDTQYF
TRBJ2-1,TRBV5-6,CASRDRASSYNEQFF
TRBJ1-1,TRBV7-9,CASSQKGLAFF
TRBJ2-1,TRBV27,CASTLSGTVNEQFF
TRBJ2-2,TRBV25-1,CASSGPGTPNTGELFF
TRBJ2-1,TRBV27,CASSRQGAYNEQFF
TRBJ2-2,TRBV11-2,CASTNAGAANTGELFF
TRBJ2-3,TRBV5-6,CASSLDPDTQYF
TRBJ2-3,TRBV2,CASSRTATDTQYF
TRBJ2-1,TRBV7-9,CASSLGSLDLFF
TRBJ1-1,TRBV4-1,CASSQGSAPNTEAFF
TRBJ2-7,TRBV7-9,CASSPGVTYEQYF
TRBJ2-1,TRBV30,CAWAVRTLAYNEQFF
TRBJ1-4,TRBV13,CASSFLMESREKLFF
TRBJ2-2,TRBV14,CASSLGLNTGELFF
TRBJ2-1,TRBV2,CASSPQGVDYNEQFF
TRBJ2-1,TRBV2,CASRVGQWGQDVDEQFF
TRBJ2-2,TRBV4-1,CASSHLPNTGELFF
TRBJ2-7,TRBV4-2,CASSQERGSYEQYF
TRBJ2-7,TRBV30,CAWGARGLAGGPSYEQYF
TRBJ2-5,TRBV18,CASSPGQVAPVVETQYF
TRBJ2-1,TRBV6-1,CASSSIYEQFF
TRBJ2-1,TRBV7-9,CASSDPLNEQFF
TRBJ2-1,TRBV27,CASSRLSMDRGREPNYNEQFF
TRBJ2-1,TRBV4-2,CASSPPPGSGGGNEQFF
TRBJ2-7,TRBV6-1,CASTGAYEQYF
TRBJ2-5,TRBV7-2,CASSLALGLLSPTQETQYF
TRBJ2-1,TRBV29-1,CSVEDGPTPHEQFF
TRBJ2-3,TRBV10-2,CASSVNSGGSADTQYF
TRBJ2-1,TRBV6-5,CASSWTDSGEQFF
TRBJ2-5,TRBV9,CASSGASSTQTQYF
TRBJ1-1,TRBV7-9,CASSLGSPNTEAFF
TRBJ2-1,TRBV4-1,CASSQAGTGNEQFF
TRBJ2-3,TRBV4-1,CASSQVRADTQYF